The rows below give T cell receptor beta chains drawn from one sample of a study of cytomegalovirus exposure and HLA in healthy donors. Sequencing was performed with immunoSEQ multiplex PCR; in TCRdb, only in-frame clones are kept and a portion is missing. The sample has roughly 130,000 clones, about 74% seen once. The specimen sequenced was PBMCs. These receptors were collected from a woman aged 45 to 65 in good health and CMV-seropositive. Both conserved end residues are part of each CDR3. A D gene is named only where the DNA matches it firmly. Clone size is not always given. Where it is, it says once, few, many or a class for expanded clones.

v_gene	j_gene	abundance	d_gene	CDR3aa	CDR3nt
TRBV5-4	TRBJ2-6	.	TRBD2	CASSRDGGSSGANVLTF	TGTGCCAGCAGCCGGGACGGCGGGAGCTCTGGGGCCAACGTCCTGACTTTC
TRBV5-3	TRBJ2-3	once	TRBD2	CARSLRRGGSGTDTQYF	TGTGCCAGAAGCTTGCGGCGGGGGGGTTCCGGCACAGATACGCAGTATTTT
TRBV11-2	TRBJ2-1	.	.	CASSLGGRAYNEQFF	TGTGCCAGCAGCTTAGGCGGGCGAGCCTACAATGAGCAGTTCTTC
TRBV5-8	TRBJ2-1	.	TRBD1	CASSLAGGDNEQFF	TGTGCCAGCAGCTTGGCAGGGGGAGACAATGAGCAGTTCTTC
TRBV5-1	TRBJ1-5	.	.	CASSLQGSEEPQHF	TGCGCCAGCAGCTTACAGGGTTCGGAGGAGCCCCAGCATTTT
TRBV7-6	TRBJ1-1	.	.	CASSLVSGAVRTEAFF	TGTGCCAGCAGCTTAGTGTCAGGGGCTGTTAGGACTGAAGCTTTCTTT
TRBV4-2	TRBJ1-2	.	.	CASSQRTAAAGYTF	TGTGCCAGCAGCCAACGGACAGCGGCAGCGGGCTACACCTTC
TRBV5-8	TRBJ2-7	.	.	CASSLAPGFSYEQYF	TGTGCCAGCAGCTTGGCTCCAGGCTTCTCCTACGAGCAGTACTTC
TRBV27	TRBJ2-1	once	.	CASSSFESQASNEQFF	TGTGCCAGCAGTTCCTTTGAAAGCCAGGCCTCCAATGAGCAGTTCTTC
TRBV15	TRBJ1-4	.	TRBD1	CATSSRDRVREKLFF	TGTGCCACCAGCAGCCGGGACAGGGTTCGGGAAAAACTGTTTTTT
TRBV6-1	TRBJ2-7	.	TRBD2	CASSGLAGARSYEQYF	TGTGCCAGCAGTGGACTAGCGGGGGCCCGCTCCTACGAGCAGTACTTC
TRBV19	TRBJ1-5	.	.	CASSPSEVVYQPQHF	TGTGCCAGTAGTCCCTCGGAGGTCGTTTATCAGCCCCAGCATTTT
TRBV29-1	TRBJ1-5	.	TRBD1	CSVESTGDGQPQHF	TGCAGCGTTGAGTCGACAGGGGACGGTCAGCCCCAGCATTTT
TRBV10-3	TRBJ2-5	.	.	CAIRPRAQETQYF	TGTGCCATCAGGCCCCGAGCACAAGAGACCCAGTACTTC
TRBV2	TRBJ1-2	once	.	CASRRGFRGADGYTF	TGTGCCAGCAGGAGGGGGTTTCGGGGTGCCGATGGCTACACCTTC
TRBV12-5	TRBJ1-4	.	.	CASSGDNEKLFF	TGTGCTAGTTCCGGGGATAATGAAAAACTGTTTTTT
TRBV4-2	TRBJ2-5	once	.	CASSQEVGGQQYF	TGTGCCAGCAGCCAAGAGGTGGGTGGGCAGCAGTACTTC
TRBV6-5	TRBJ2-5	.	TRBD2	CASGRGLAGGETQYF	TGTGCCAGCGGGCGTGGGCTAGCGGGCGGAGAGACCCAGTACTTC
TRBV6-5	TRBJ1-1	.	.	CASSYSTGNTEAFF	TGTGCCAGCAGTTACTCGACGGGAAACACTGAAGCTTTCTTT
TRBV7-6	TRBJ2-1	.	TRBD1	CASSPDRSLYNEQFF	TGTGCCAGCAGCCCGGACAGGTCCCTCTACAATGAGCAGTTCTTC
TRBV18	TRBJ1-1	.	.	CASSGRGSGNTEAFF	TGTGCCAGCTCGGGTCGGGGTTCCGGGAACACTGAAGCTTTCTTT
TRBV2	TRBJ2-2	.	.	CASIGEYTGELFF	TGTGCCAGCATTGGAGAGTACACCGGGGAGCTGTTTTTT
TRBV6-1	TRBJ1-5	.	.	CASSGLGDQPQHF	TGTGCCAGCAGTGGTCTCGGGGATCAGCCCCAGCATTTT
TRBV30	TRBJ2-7	.	TRBD1	CAWSVIKGARGEQYF	TGTGCCTGGAGTGTAATCAAGGGGGCTCGGGGCGAGCAGTACTTC
TRBV10-3	TRBJ1-1	few	TRBD1	CAITQSRGPNTEAFF	TGTGCCATCACTCAGAGCAGGGGGCCGAACACTGAAGCTTTCTTT
TRBV19	TRBJ2-3	.	.	CASSTQSKRDTQYF	TGTGCCAGTAGTACCCAATCGAAGCGAGATACGCAGTATTTT
TRBV6-1	TRBJ1-1	once	.	CASIEGGAFF	TGTGCCAGCATAGAGGGTGGGGCTTTCTTT
TRBV7-9	TRBJ1-2	.	.	CASSSGLNYGYTF	TGTGCCAGCAGTTCCGGTCTGAACTATGGCTACACCTTC
TRBV18	TRBJ1-4	few	.	CASSTGLNEKLFF	TGTGCCAGCTCCACCGGTCTTAATGAAAAACTGTTTTTT
TRBV2	TRBJ1-5	.	TRBD1	CASRERQGGQPQHF	TGTGCCAGCAGGGAACGACAGGGGGGACAGCCCCAGCATTTT
TRBV2	TRBJ1-1	.	.	CASSEQGLTNTEAFF	TGTGCCAGCAGTGAACAGGGGCTTACGAACACTGAAGCTTTCTTT
TRBV18	TRBJ1-5	.	.	CASSFSGKGDQPQHF	TGTGCCAGCTCCTTCTCAGGCAAAGGGGATCAGCCCCAGCATTTT
TRBV30	TRBJ2-5	.	.	CAWSVGRAWYQETQYF	TGTGCCTGGAGTGTAGGGCGGGCCTGGTACCAAGAGACCCAGTACTTC
TRBV10-3	TRBJ2-7	.	.	CAISVRGTTYEQYF	TGTGCCATCAGTGTAAGGGGGACCACCTACGAGCAGTACTTC
TRBV19	TRBJ1-1	.	.	CASSQLLNTEAFF	TGTGCCAGTAGTCAACTCCTGAACACTGAAGCTTTCTTT
TRBV2	TRBJ1-6	.	.	CASRTGINPPLHF	TGTGCCAGCAGGACAGGCATAAATCCACCCCTCCACTTT
TRBV4-1	TRBJ2-7	.	.	CASSQAVTATYEQYF	TGCGCCAGCAGCCAAGCTGTGACAGCCACCTACGAGCAGTACTTC
TRBV2	TRBJ2-7	.	.	CASSESFVRSYEQYF	TGTGCCAGCAGTGAGAGTTTCGTCCGATCCTACGAGCAGTACTTC
TRBV14	TRBJ1-5	few	.	CASSLSGNQPQHF	TGTGCCAGCAGCCTATCTGGCAATCAGCCCCAGCATTTT
TRBV7-2	TRBJ1-6	.	TRBD1	CASAGTGVSPLHF	TGTGCCAGCGCCGGGACAGGGGTATCACCCCTCCACTTT
TRBV6-5	TRBJ2-5	few	.	CPSSSSLALKETQYF	TGTCCCAGCAGTTCCTCGTTAGCCCTCAAGGAGACCCAGTACTTC
TRBV7-9	TRBJ1-3	.	.	CASSSPGEGNTIYF	TGTGCCAGCAGCTCCCCCGGGGAAGGAAACACCATATATTTT
TRBV7-2	TRBJ2-1	once	TRBD2	CASSPRPAGGLGNEQFF	TGTGCCAGCAGCCCCCGGCCAGCGGGGGGGCTCGGAAATGAGCAGTTCTTC
TRBV14	TRBJ2-5	.	.	CASSQGPQGAQYF	TGTGCCAGCAGCCAAGGGCCCCAAGGGGCCCAGTACTTC
TRBV4-3	TRBJ2-3	.	.	CASSQDKGTDRSTDTQYF	TGCGCCAGCAGCCAAGATAAGGGGACCGACAGGAGCACAGATACGCAGTATTTT